This is a list of T cell receptor beta chains from one sample in a study of blood T cell repertoires in COVID-19. Produced via immunoSEQ multiplex PCR; TCRdb's table is partial and in-frame only. The data show about 270,000 clones, 65% to 90% seen once. The specimen was peripheral blood. All receptors come from a human donor in a cohort sampled during active COVID-19. Both conserved end residues are part of each CDR3. A D gene is named only where the DNA matches it firmly. Size values are once, few and many counts, or a class for expanded clones, and some rows have none.

J: TRBJ2-2; D: TRBD2; size: NA; V: TRBV25-1; CDR3: CASSDSGRTGELFF; DNA: TGTGCCAGCAGTGATAGCGGGAGGACCGGGGAGCTGTTTTTT
J: TRBJ2-5; D: NA; size: NA; V: TRBV7-2; CDR3: CASSPAGETQYF; DNA: TGTGCCAGCAGCCCCGCGGGAGAGACCCAGTACTTC
J: TRBJ2-5; D: TRBD2; size: once; V: TRBV7-9; CDR3: CASSGRTSGSRQETQYF; DNA: TGTGCCAGCAGCGGAAGGACTAGCGGGAGCCGTCAAGAGACCCAGTACTTC
J: TRBJ2-3; D: TRBD2; size: few; V: TRBV7-9; CDR3: CASSLGGRRGDTQYF; DNA: TGTGCCAGCAGCTTAGGCGGGAGGCGAGGAGATACGCAGTATTTT
J: TRBJ1-3; D: TRBD1; size: NA; V: TRBV11-2; CDR3: CASSDPRQGGNTIYF; DNA: TGTGCCAGCAGCGATCCAAGACAGGGAGGAAACACCATATATTTT
J: TRBJ2-6; D: TRBD1; size: once; V: TRBV24-1; CDR3: CATAAGGSGANVLTF; DNA: TGTGCCACCGCAGCAGGGGGCTCTGGGGCCAACGTCCTGACTTTC
J: TRBJ2-7; D: TRBD2; size: NA; V: TRBV30; CDR3: CAWSYSGRATEQYF; DNA: TGTGCCTGGAGTTATAGCGGGAGGGCCACCGAGCAGTACTTC
J: TRBJ2-5; D: NA; size: NA; V: TRBV27; CDR3: CASSLGGKETQYF; DNA: TGTGCCAGCAGTTTGGGGGGAAAAGAGACCCAGTACTTC
J: TRBJ2-1; D: NA; size: NA; V: TRBV12-3/TRBV12-4; CDR3: CASSLVAGEQFF; DNA: TGTGCCAGCAGTTTAGTGGCGGGAGAGCAGTTCTTC
J: TRBJ1-5; D: TRBD1; size: many; V: TRBV6-2/TRBV6-3; CDR3: CASSHGQGRQPQHF; DNA: TGTGCCAGCAGTCATGGACAGGGTCGTCAGCCCCAGCATTTT
J: TRBJ2-7; D: TRBD2; size: few; V: TRBV2; CDR3: CASSSPSGRAKEQYF; DNA: TGTGCCAGCAGTTCTCCTAGCGGGAGGGCCAAGGAGCAGTACTTC
J: TRBJ1-4; D: TRBD1; size: once; V: TRBV19; CDR3: CASSTTGTATNEKLFF; DNA: TGTGCCAGTAGTACGACAGGGACCGCAACTAATGAAAAACTGTTTTTT
J: TRBJ2-5; D: TRBD2; size: NA; V: TRBV19; CDR3: CASSISREETQYF; DNA: TGTGCCAGTAGTATCTCGCGGGAGGAGACCCAGTACTTC
J: TRBJ2-5; D: TRBD2; size: NA; V: TRBV7-8; CDR3: CASRRDRLAGGGSETQYF; DNA: TGTGCCAGCAGGCGAGACCGACTAGCGGGAGGGGGCTCAGAGACCCAGTACTTC
J: TRBJ1-1; D: TRBD1; size: NA; V: TRBV5-1; CDR3: CASSQGTANTEAFF; DNA: TGCGCCAGCAGCCAAGGGACAGCGAACACTGAAGCTTTCTTT
J: TRBJ1-3; D: NA; size: NA; V: TRBV5-1; CDR3: CASSLADNTGNTIYF; DNA: TGCGCCAGCAGCTTGGCAGACAATACTGGAAACACCATATATTTT
J: TRBJ1-2; D: TRBD1; size: NA; V: TRBV6-2/TRBV6-3; CDR3: CASSYTRDRRNGYTF; DNA: TGTGCCAGCAGTTATACCCGGGACAGGAGGAATGGCTACACCTTC